This TCR beta chain stems from a study of blood T cell repertoires in COVID-19. At the level of the study: COVID-19 samples, acute and convalescent, were from the United States, Italy and Spain. PBMCs, B-cell-depleted T cells, or T cells provided the cDNA or gDNA that made up the material.

This CDR3 region has 16 residues. CDR1 and CDR2 (germline): MNHEY, SVGAGI. V was trimmed by 0 bases and J by 6 bases, leaving 12 bases between them. As originally analysed: Estimates of nucleated cell counts were drawn from the amplification of reference gene primers. Only in-frame clones appear in the TCRdb table, and some are missing; sequencing was by immunoSEQ multiplex PCR. That table gives V, J and clone size, and the DNA gave D and trimming. This sample has 250,000 or so clones, with around three quarters found just once. Sequencing input: peripheral blood. This sequence joins TRBV6-5 and TRBJ1-6; a possible D gene is TRBD1 (6 bases). The sequence came from an elderly woman with acute or convalescent COVID-19. For the CDR3, the DNA is TGTGCCAGCAGTTACTCGATGGGACATGCTAATTCACCCCTCCACTTT. Translated: CASSYSMGHANSPLHF.